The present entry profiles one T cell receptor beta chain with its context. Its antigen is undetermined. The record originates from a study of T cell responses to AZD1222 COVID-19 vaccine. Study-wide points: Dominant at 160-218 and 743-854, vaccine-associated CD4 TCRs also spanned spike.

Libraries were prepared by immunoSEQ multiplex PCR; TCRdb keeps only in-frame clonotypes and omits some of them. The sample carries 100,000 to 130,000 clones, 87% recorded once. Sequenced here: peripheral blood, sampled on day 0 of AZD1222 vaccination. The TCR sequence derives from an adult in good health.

The CDR3 nucleotides are TGTGCCAGCAGTTCGGCGGGGGACACAGATACGCAGTATTTT. Encoded protein: CASSSAGDTDTQYF. J is TRBJ2-3 and V is TRBV6-6; 7 nucleotides align to TRBD2. The CDR3 is made up of 14 amino acids. Per germline, CDR1 MNHNY and CDR2 SVGAGI (reference sequence). After removal of 4 bases from V and 2 bases from J, the junction contained 3 bases not matched to a gene.